These 7 T cell receptor beta chains were all obtained from the same sample, sequenced in a study of sequential checkpoint blockade in melanoma. The method was immunoSEQ multiplex PCR; TCRdb's version includes in-frame clones alone and lacks a portion of them. Altogether approximately 40,000 clones are present, 75% to 90% being singletons, with the ten largest covering roughly 12%. Treatment given: randomized to nivolumab then ipilimumab (arm A) or the reverse (arm B). This material consisted of CD8+ T cells sorted from blood (inferred from file names), taken from a patient given nivolumab and ipilimumab in sequence. Receptors originate from a human donor with melanoma.

This chain connects TRBV5-1 to TRBJ2-5, with 9 bases fitting TRBD2. Germline V gene lookup returns CDR1 SGHRS and CDR2 YFSETQ. This CDR3 has 16 residues. The trim removed 2 bases at V and 4 bases at J, leaving 9 bases unmatched. The CDR3 loop reads CASSLNGREGPETQYF. The CDR3 DNA is TGCGCCAGCAGCTTAAATGGGCGGGAGGGCCCAGAGACCCAGTACTTC.

The V call is TRBV2, the J call TRBJ1-1, with D possibly TRBD1 on 6 matching bases. Looked up from germline, CDR1 is SNHLY and CDR2 is FYNNEI. The V end lost 7 bases, the J end lost 4 bases, and 16 bases lay between the germline ends. This CDR3 is 14 amino acids long. The DNA for the CDR3 is TGTGCCAGCACGGCCTACAGGGCCGGCACTGAAGCTTTCTTT. The encoded protein is CASTAYRAGTEAFF.

CDR3 region: CASSSGLAGAYNEQFF. The CDR3 DNA sequence: TGTGCCAGCAGCTCGGGGCTAGCGGGAGCGTACAATGAGCAGTTCTTC. The chain uses TRBV7-6 and TRBJ2-1; 10 bases are shared with TRBD2. The CDR3 runs to 16 residues. From germline, CDR1 is SGHVS and CDR2 FNYEAQ. Trimming at V came to 4 bases and at J to 4 bases, leaving 7 bases not matched to a gene.

This chain joins TRBV28 and TRBJ2-2; 7 bases are shared with TRBD2. The CDR3 has 13 residues. Germline assignment: CDR1 MDHEN and CDR2 SYDVKM. The V gene end was trimmed by 3 bases and the J gene end by 7 bases; junction bases not matched to a gene: 2. CDR3 in DNA: TGTGCCAGCAGTTTGGGAGGGATCGGGGAGCTGTTTTTT. Translation gives CASSLGGIGELFF. Filled out from reference TRBV28 and TRBJ2-2, the complete variable domain reads DVKVTQSSRYLVKRTGEKVFLECVQDMDHENMFWYRQDPGLGLRLIYFSYDVKMKEKGDIPEGYSVSREKKERFSLILESASTNQTSMYLCASSLGGIGELFFGEGSRLTVL.

This chain links TRBV15 with TRBJ1-1, with D tentatively TRBD1 (5 bases). V gave up 3 bases and J gave up 1 base, with 15 bases separating them. Germline CDR1 reads LNHNV; CDR2 reads YYDKDF (reference sequence). This CDR3 is built from 16 residues. CDR3 sequence reads: CATSSTRQLPNTEAFF. DNA for the CDR3: TGTGCCACCAGCAGTACCCGACAGTTACCGAACACTGAAGCTTTCTTT.

This clone was detected once. The chain links TRBV9 to TRBJ1-1; the D gene is possibly TRBD1 (6 bases). The CDR3 is 18 residues long. Germline V gene data show CDR1 as SGDLS and CDR2 as YYNGEE. V lost 3 bases and J lost 0, with 21 bases in between. The CDR3 nucleotides read TGTGCCAGCAGCGACCCGCGGGAGGGGGTAGGGTTGAACACTGAAGCTTTCTTT. Protein sequence: CASSDPREGVGLNTEAFF.

This clone was detected once. This CDR3 is CASSQGLAYVYEQCV. The CDR3, as DNA: TGCGCCAGCAGCCAAGGACTAGCGTATGTATACGAGCAGTGCGTC. The chain links TRBV4-3 to TRBJ2-7; 8 nucleotides line up with TRBD2. The CDR3 is 15 residues long. CDR1 and CDR2 (germline): LGHNA, YSLEER.